Shown below are 11 T cell receptor beta chains from a single sample sequenced in a study of blood T cell repertoires in COVID-19. Profiled with immunoSEQ multiplex PCR; TCRdb holds only in-frame clones, not every one. The sample records about 150,000 clones, 75% to 95% being singletons. Input material: peripheral blood. The receptor source for this set is a man aged 50 or older with acute or convalescent COVID-19.

The sample holds one count of this clone. The V and J genes are TRBV5-6 and TRBJ2-7; maybe TRBD2 (6 bases). V shed 2 bases and J shed 0 bases, with 12 bases lying between them. The CDR3 has 15 residues. The germline gives CDR1 SGHDT, CDR2 YYEEEE. CDR3 nucleotide sequence: TGTGCCAGCAGCTTCACCGGGACTCGCTCCTACGAGCAGTACTTC. Translated, it gives CASSFTGTRSYEQYF.

This chain uses TRBV20-1 with TRBJ2-3; D may be TRBD2 (5 bases). CDR1 is DFQATT, CDR2 SNEGSKA, per germline (reference sequence). This CDR3 has 13 residues. V was pared by 3 bases and J by 4 bases, with 11 bases between. The CDR3 protein is CSASLALSDTQYF. CDR3 in DNA: TGCAGTGCTAGTCTAGCACTCTCAGATACGCAGTATTTT.

The V gene is TRBV7-2, the J gene TRBJ1-1, with a tentative D call TRBD1 (5 bases). The CDR3 totals 13 residues. Germline-derived CDR1 and CDR2 are SGHTA and FQGNSA. Trimming took off 3 bases at V and 5 bases at J, with 10 bases between the two ends. The chain's CDR3 is CASSFGGDTEAFF. The DNA of the CDR3 is TGTGCCAGCAGCTTCGGGGGGGATACTGAAGCTTTCTTT.

J is TRBJ1-3 and V is TRBV9, with 8 bases that match TRBD1. The J segment lost 0 bases and the V segment lost 4 bases, leaving 9 bases of the junction unmatched. The CDR3 is 17 amino acids. Germline V gives CDR1 SGDLS, CDR2 YYNGEE. For the CDR3, the DNA is TGTGCCAGCAGCACCCGGGACAGGCCAAACTCTGGAAACACCATATATTTT. Amino acid sequence: CASSTRDRPNSGNTIYF.

The chain combines TRBV7-9 with TRBJ1-2, with 10 bases aligning to TRBD1. CDR3 length: 15 amino acids. The ends lost 6 bases at V and 4 bases at J; junction bases unmatched: 8. The germline V gene has CDR1 SEHNR and CDR2 FQNEAQ (reference sequence). The CDR3 loop reads CASRVGQGMSYGYTF. In DNA form, the CDR3 reads TGTGCCAGCAGGGTGGGACAGGGGATGAGCTATGGCTACACCTTC.

V gene TRBV4-1 combines with J gene TRBJ2-1; D unresolved. This CDR3 is 16 amino acids long. V lost 0 bases and J 0 bases, leaving 9 bases between the germline ends. Germline loops: CDR1 MGHRA, CDR2 YSYEKL. The CDR3 DNA reads TGCGCCAGCAGCCAAGATAGCATCAGCTCCTACAATGAGCAGTTCTTC. Its protein is CASSQDSISSYNEQFF.

The gene calls are TRBV4-1 and TRBJ2-3; D is unclear. The V end lost 1 base, the J end lost 8 bases, and 10 bases lay between the germline ends. Per germline, CDR1 MGHRA and CDR2 YSYEKL. This CDR3 is built from 13 residues. CDR3 protein: CASSQALPGTQYF. In DNA, the CDR3 is TGCGCCAGCAGCCAAGCCCTCCCGGGTACGCAGTATTTT.

V is TRBV9 and J is TRBJ2-1, with a tentative D call TRBD1 (5 bases). The CDR3 has 11 residues. The V end was cut by 3 bases, the J end by 10 bases, with 8 bases between. The germline V gene encodes CDR1 SGDLS and CDR2 YYNGEE. CDR3 region: CASSDPGEQFF. CDR3 nucleotides: TGTGCCAGCAGCGACCCAGGGGAGCAGTTCTTC.

The chain links TRBV28 to TRBJ1-1; 8 positions agree with TRBD1. CDR1 is MDHEN and CDR2 is SYDVKM in the germline V gene. V was clipped by 5 bases and J by 3 bases; unmatched bases: 8. This CDR3 contains 15 residues. CDR3 protein: CASSRWDRQDTEAFF. The CDR3 DNA reads TGTGCCAGCAGTCGCTGGGACAGGCAAGACACTGAAGCTTTCTTT. The full variable domain, its missing parts supplied by reference TRBV28 and TRBJ1-1, is DVKVTQSSRYLVKRTGEKVFLECVQDMDHENMFWYRQDPGLGLRLIYFSYDVKMKEKGDIPEGYSVSREKKERFSLILESASTNQTSMYLCASSRWDRQDTEAFFGQGTRLTVV.

This chain links TRBV20-1 with TRBJ1-1; perhaps TRBD1 as D (5 bases). The CDR3 has 12 residues. Germline V gene data show CDR1 as DFQATT and CDR2 as SNEGSKA (reference sequence). Trimming took off 3 bases at V and 3 bases at J, with 8 bases between the two ends. CDR3: CSASDRYTEAFF. CDR3 coding DNA: TGCAGTGCTAGTGACAGATACACTGAAGCTTTCTTT.

The V and J genes are TRBV20-1 and TRBJ1-2; 12 bases fit TRBD1. This CDR3 has 15 amino acids. The germline gives CDR1 DFQATT, CDR2 SNEGSKA (reference sequence). With 3 bases clipped from V and 6 bases from J, the junction kept 8 bases outside the gene matches. CDR3 nucleotide sequence: TGCAGTGCTAGTGGAGGGGACAGGGGGCGTGATGGCTACACCTTC. It encodes CSASGGDRGRDGYTF.